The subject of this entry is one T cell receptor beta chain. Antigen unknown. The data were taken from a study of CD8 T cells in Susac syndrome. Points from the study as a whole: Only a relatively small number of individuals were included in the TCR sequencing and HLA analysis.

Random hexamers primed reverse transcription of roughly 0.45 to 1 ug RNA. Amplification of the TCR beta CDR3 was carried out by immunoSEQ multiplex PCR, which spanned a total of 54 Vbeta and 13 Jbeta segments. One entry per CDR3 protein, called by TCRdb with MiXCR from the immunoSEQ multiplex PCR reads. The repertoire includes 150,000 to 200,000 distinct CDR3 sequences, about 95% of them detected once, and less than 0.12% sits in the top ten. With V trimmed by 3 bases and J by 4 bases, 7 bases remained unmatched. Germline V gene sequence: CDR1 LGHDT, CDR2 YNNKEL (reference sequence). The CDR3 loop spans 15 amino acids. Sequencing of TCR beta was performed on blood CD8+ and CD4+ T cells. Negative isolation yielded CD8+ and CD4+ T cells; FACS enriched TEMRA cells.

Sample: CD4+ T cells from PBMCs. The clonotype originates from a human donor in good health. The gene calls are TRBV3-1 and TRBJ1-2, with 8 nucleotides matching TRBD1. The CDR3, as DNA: TGTGCCAGCAGCCAGGGGACAGGCACCTCCTATGGCTACACCTTC. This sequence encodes CASSQGTGTSYGYTF.